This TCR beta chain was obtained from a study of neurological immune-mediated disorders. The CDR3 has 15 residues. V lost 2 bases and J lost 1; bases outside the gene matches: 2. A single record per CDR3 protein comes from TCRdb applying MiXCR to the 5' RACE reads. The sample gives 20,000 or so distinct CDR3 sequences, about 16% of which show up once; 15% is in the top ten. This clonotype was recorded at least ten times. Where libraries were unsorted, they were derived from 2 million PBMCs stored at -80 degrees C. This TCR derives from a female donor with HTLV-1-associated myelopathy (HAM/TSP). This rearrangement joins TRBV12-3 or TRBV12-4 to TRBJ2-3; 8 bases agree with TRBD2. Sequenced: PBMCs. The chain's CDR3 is CASSLFSGGTDTQYF. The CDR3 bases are TGTGCCAGCAGTTTATTTAGCGGGGGCACAGATACGCAGTATTTT.